The clone carrying this TCR beta chain was recorded once. No antigen is known for it. The data belong to a study of radiation and T cells in renal cell carcinoma. Broader study findings: In blood, top tumor clones expanded by 2 weeks, shrinking by 4.

Repertoires were generated with immunoSEQ multiplex PCR, while TCRdb's copy carries only in-frame clones and drops some. The sample includes about 170,000 clones, about 88% of them seen just once. Per germline, CDR1 SNHLY and CDR2 FYNNEI. This CDR3 region has 16 residues. V lost 8 bases, J lost 0 bases, and 10 bases stayed unmatched. Time point indicated: blood 4 weeks post-SBRT, at nephrectomy. Treatment denoted: 15 Gy SBRT to primary tumor, nephrectomy 4 weeks later. Nephrectomy followed 15 Gy stereotactic body radiation by 4 weeks. Radiation-treated patients gave blood at baseline, week 2 and week 4. This renal cell carcinoma was of the clear cell type.

The specimen was blood, collected from a patient whose treatment included radiotherapy and nephrectomy. The V gene is TRBV2, the J gene TRBJ1-3; 7 positions agree with TRBD1. The clonotype comes from a woman aged 45-65 years with renal cell carcinoma. CDR3 residues: CASGPGQPGSGNTIYF. The CDR3 region has the DNA TGTGCCAGCGGGCCGGGACAGCCAGGCTCTGGAAACACCATATATTTT.